Below, 5 T cell receptor beta chains from the same sample are listed, as sequenced in a study of cytomegalovirus exposure and HLA in healthy donors. The PCR used 60 Vbeta and 13 Jbeta primers. Repertoires were generated with immunoSEQ multiplex PCR, while TCRdb's copy carries only in-frame clones and drops some. This sample has under 200,000 clones; 84% occur once, and the top ten carry less than 0.4%. Sequences were obtained from PBMCs. Receptors originate from a boy aged 2 to 9 in good health and CMV-seronegative.

This chain connects TRBV7-9 to TRBJ1-2, with D possibly being TRBD1 (6 bases). The CDR3 extends over 12 amino acids. V lost 10 bases to trimming and J lost 3 bases, with 12 bases between them. Per the germline V gene, CDR1 is SEHNR and CDR2 is FQNEAQ (reference sequence). The CDR3 reads CATATGHYGYTF. The CDR3 nucleotides read TGTGCCACTGCGACAGGCCACTATGGCTACACCTTC.

The chain uses TRBV5-4 and TRBJ1-4; D not resolved. Germline CDR1 SGHNT, CDR2 YYREEE (reference sequence). The CDR3 extends over 14 amino acids. Trimming took 1 base from V and 0 from J, leaving 4 bases between them. Here the CDR3 reads CASSLSTTNEKLFF. CDR3 sequence (DNA): TGTGCCAGCAGCTTGAGCACAACTAATGAAAAACTGTTTTTT. Based on the CDR3 plus reference TRBV5-4 and TRBJ1-4, the full variable domain is ETGVTQSPTHLIKTRGQQVTLRCSSQSGHNTVSWYQQALGQGPQFIFQYYREEENGRGNFPPRFSGLQFPNYSSELNVNALELDDSALYLCASSLSTTNEKLFFGSGTQLSVL.

V and J are TRBV29-1 and TRBJ1-2, with TRBD1 identical over 8 bases. Trimming removed 6 bases from V and 6 bases from J; junction bases left unmatched: 12. This CDR3 contains 14 residues. The germline V gene has CDR1 SQVTM and CDR2 ANQGSEA. The CDR3 DNA reads TGCAGCGTGAGTTCGGGACAGGAGGCTAATGGCTACACCTTC. Its translation: CSVSSGQEANGYTF.

CDR3: CASSPPAGNTIYF. The CDR3 coding sequence is TGTGCCAGCAGTCCCCCCGCTGGAAACACCATATATTTT. The V gene is TRBV6-5, the J gene TRBJ1-3, with D unresolved. V shed 5 bases and J shed 2 bases, with 7 bases lying between them. This CDR3 contains 13 residues. CDR1 is MNHEY, CDR2 SVGAGI, per germline.

The chain has TRBV7-2 and TRBJ1-2; D is uncertain. V lost 5 bases to trimming and J lost 2 bases, with 15 bases between them. Germline loops: CDR1 SGHTA, CDR2 FQGNSA. The length of the CDR3 is 15 residues. The DNA for the CDR3 is TGTGCCAGCAGCCTCAACTCACAGAGAAACTATGGCTACACCTTC. Amino acids: CASSLNSQRNYGYTF.